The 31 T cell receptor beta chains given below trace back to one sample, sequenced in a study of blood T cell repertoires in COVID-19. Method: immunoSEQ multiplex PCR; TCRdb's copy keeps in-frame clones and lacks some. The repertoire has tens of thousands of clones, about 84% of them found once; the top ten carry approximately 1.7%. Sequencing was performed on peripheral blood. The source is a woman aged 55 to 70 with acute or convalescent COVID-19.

The CDR3 region has the DNA TGTGCCAGCAGCTTAGATCGAACATTTGAAGCTTTCTTT. It translates to CASSLDRTFEAFF. The chain couples TRBV11-2 to TRBJ1-1; D is undetermined. CDR1 is SGHAT and CDR2 is FQNNGV in the germline V gene. CDR3 length: 13 residues. V lost 0 bases, J lost 7 bases, and 9 bases lay in between.

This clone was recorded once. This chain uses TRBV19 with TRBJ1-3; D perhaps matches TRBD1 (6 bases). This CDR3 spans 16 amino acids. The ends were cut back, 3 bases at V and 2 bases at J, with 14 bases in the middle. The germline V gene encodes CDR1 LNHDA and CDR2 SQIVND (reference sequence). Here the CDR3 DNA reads TGTGCCAGTAGTATCTCCCCCCCAGGGGCTGGAAACACCATATATTTT. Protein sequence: CASSISPPGAGNTIYF. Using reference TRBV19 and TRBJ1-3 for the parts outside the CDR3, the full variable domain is DGGITQSPKYLFRKEGQNVTLSCEQNLNHDAMYWYRQDPGQGLRLIYYSQIVNDFQKGDIAEGYSVSREKKESFPLTVTSAQKNPTAFYLCASSISPPGAGNTIYFGEGSWLTVV.

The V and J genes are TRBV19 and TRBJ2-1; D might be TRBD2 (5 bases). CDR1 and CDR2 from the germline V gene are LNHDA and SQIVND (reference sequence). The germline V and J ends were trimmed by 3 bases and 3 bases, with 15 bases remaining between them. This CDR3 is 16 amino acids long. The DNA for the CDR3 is TGTGCCAGTAGTATTTCTGGGAGTGGAAACTACAATGAGCAGTTCTTC. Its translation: CASSISGSGNYNEQFF.

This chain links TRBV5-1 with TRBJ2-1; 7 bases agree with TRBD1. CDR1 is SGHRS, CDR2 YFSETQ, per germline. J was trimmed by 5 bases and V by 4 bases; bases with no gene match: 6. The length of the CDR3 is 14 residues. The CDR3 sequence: CASSTGQHNNEQFF. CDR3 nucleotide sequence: TGCGCCAGCAGCACGGGACAGCACAACAATGAGCAGTTCTTC.

CDR3 loop: CASRETDRGEQYF. In DNA, the CDR3 is TGCGCCAGCAGGGAAACCGACAGGGGCGAGCAGTACTTC. This rearrangement joins TRBV10-2 to TRBJ2-7; 8 nucleotides match TRBD1. The CDR3 is made up of 13 amino acids. Looked up from germline, CDR1 is WSHSY and CDR2 is SAAADI. Trimming took 6 bases from V and 6 from J; bases not matched to a gene: 7.

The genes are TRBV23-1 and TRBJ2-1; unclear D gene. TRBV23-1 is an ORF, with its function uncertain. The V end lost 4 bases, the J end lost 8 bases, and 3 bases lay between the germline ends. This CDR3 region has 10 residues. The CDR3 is CASSPDEQFF. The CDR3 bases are TGCGCCAGCAGTCCGGATGAGCAGTTCTTC.

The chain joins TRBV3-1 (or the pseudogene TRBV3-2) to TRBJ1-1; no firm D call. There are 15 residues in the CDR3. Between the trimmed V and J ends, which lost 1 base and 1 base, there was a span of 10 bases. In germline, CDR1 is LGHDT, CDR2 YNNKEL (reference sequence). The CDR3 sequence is CASSQGAGPNTEAFF. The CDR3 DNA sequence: TGTGCCAGCAGCCAAGGAGCAGGCCCGAACACTGAAGCTTTCTTT.

The CDR3 region is CASSWGGQGARNTEAFF. CDR3 nucleotide sequence: TGTGCCAGCAGTTGGGGAGGACAGGGGGCCCGTAACACTGAAGCTTTCTTT. The chain combines TRBV5-5 with TRBJ1-1; TRBD1 matches at 11 bases. The V segment lost 5 bases and the J segment 2 bases; nucleotides outside the gene matches: 11. Germline values: CDR1 SGHKS, CDR2 YYEKEE (reference sequence). The CDR3 length is 17 residues.

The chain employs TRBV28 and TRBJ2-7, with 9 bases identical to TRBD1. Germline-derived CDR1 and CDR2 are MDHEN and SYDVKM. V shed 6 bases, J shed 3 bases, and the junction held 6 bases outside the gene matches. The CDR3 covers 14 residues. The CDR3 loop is CASSRTGVIYEQYF. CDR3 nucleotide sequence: TGTGCCAGCAGCCGGACAGGGGTAATCTACGAGCAGTACTTC. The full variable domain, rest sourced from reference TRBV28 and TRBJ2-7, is DVKVTQSSRYLVKRTGEKVFLECVQDMDHENMFWYRQDPGLGLRLIYFSYDVKMKEKGDIPEGYSVSREKKERFSLILESASTNQTSMYLCASSRTGVIYEQYFGPGTRLTVT.

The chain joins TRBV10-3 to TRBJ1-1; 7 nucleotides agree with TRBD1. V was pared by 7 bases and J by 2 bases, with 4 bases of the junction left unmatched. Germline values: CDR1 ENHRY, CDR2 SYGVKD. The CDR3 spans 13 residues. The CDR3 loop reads CAIKEGANTEAFF. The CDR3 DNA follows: TGTGCCATCAAGGAGGGGGCAAACACTGAAGCTTTCTTT.

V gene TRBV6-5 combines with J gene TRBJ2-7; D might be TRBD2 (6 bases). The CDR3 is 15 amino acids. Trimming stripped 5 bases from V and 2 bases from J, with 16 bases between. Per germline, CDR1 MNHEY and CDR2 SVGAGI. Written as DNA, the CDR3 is TGTGCCAGCAGTCGCGGGACCAGTGGGGCCTACGAGCAGTACTTC. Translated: CASSRGTSGAYEQYF.

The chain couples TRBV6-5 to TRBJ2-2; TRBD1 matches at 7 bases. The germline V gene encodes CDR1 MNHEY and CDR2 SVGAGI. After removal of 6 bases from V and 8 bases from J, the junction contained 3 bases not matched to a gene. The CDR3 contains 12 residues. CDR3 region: CASRRGRGELFF. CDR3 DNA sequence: TGTGCCAGCAGGAGGGGGCGGGGGGAGCTGTTTTTT.

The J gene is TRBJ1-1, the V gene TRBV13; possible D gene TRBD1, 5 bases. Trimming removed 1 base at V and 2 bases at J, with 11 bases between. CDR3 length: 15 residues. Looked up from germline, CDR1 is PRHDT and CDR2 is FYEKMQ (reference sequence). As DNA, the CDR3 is TGTGCCAGCAGCTTAGAGGGGTCGGAAAACACTGAAGCTTTCTTT. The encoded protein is CASSLEGSENTEAFF.

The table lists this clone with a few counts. CDR3 in amino acids: CASRQGLGNTIYF. CDR3 sequence (DNA): TGTGCCAGCAGACAGGGGCTTGGAAACACCATATATTTT. The chain carries TRBV6-5 and TRBJ1-3, with TRBD1 identical over 7 bases. This CDR3 has 13 amino acids. Trimming removed 6 bases from V and 3 bases from J; junction bases left unmatched: 2. Germline lookup yields CDR1 MNHEY and CDR2 SVGAGI.

The CDR3 DNA is TGTGCCAGCAGGCCAACAGGGCCCGGGGAGCTGTTTTTT. Residues: CASRPTGPGELFF. This chain joins TRBV12-3 or TRBV12-4 and TRBJ2-2; a weak D match, TRBD1 (6 bases). The CDR3 consists of 13 residues. V was clipped by 6 bases and J by 6 bases, with 11 bases between them.

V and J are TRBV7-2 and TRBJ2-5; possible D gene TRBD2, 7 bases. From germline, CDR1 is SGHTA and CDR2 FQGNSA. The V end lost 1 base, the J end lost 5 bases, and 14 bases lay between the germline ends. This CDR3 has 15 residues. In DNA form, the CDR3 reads TGTGCCAGCAGCTTAGTTGCGGGGGCGTGGGAGACCCAGTACTTC. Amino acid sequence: CASSLVAGAWETQYF. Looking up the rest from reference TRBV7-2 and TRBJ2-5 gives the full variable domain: GAGVSQSPSNKVTEKGKDVELRCDPISGHTALYWYRQSLGQGLEFLIYFQGNSAPDKSGLPSDRFSAERTGGSVSTLTIQRTQQEDSAVYLCASSLVAGAWETQYFGPGTRLLVL.

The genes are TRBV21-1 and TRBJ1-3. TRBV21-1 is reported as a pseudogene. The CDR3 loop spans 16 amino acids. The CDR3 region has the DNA TGTGCCAGCAGTGGAGAAATAGGGAGGATGGGAAACACCATATATTTT. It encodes CASSGEIGRMGNTIYF.

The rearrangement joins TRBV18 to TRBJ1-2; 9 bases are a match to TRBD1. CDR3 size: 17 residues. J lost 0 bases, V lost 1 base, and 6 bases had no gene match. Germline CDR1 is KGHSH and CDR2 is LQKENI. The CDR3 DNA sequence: TGTGCCAGCTCACCACGGGACAGGGTAGAGGCTAACTATGGCTACACCTTC. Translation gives CASSPRDRVEANYGYTF.

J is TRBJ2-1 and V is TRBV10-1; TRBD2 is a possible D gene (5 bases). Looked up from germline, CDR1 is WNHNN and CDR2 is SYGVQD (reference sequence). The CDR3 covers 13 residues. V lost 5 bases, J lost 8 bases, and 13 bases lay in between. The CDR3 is CASSPRFGDEQFF. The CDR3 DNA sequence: TGCGCCAGCAGTCCACGATTCGGGGATGAGCAGTTCTTC.

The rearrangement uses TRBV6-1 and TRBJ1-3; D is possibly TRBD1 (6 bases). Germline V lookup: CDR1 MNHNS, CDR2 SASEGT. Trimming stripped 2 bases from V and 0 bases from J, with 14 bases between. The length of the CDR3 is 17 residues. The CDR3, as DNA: TGTGCCAGCAGTGAAAGGGGGGGACACGCCTCTGGAAACACCATATATTTT. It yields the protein CASSERGGHASGNTIYF.

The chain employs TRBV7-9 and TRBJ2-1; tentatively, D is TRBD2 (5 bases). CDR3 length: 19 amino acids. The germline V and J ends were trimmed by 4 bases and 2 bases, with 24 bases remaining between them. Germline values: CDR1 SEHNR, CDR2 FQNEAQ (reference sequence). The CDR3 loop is CASSSSYLGFRTTYNEQFF. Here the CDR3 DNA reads TGTGCCAGCAGCTCTAGCTATCTTGGGTTCCGAACCACCTACAATGAGCAGTTCTTC.

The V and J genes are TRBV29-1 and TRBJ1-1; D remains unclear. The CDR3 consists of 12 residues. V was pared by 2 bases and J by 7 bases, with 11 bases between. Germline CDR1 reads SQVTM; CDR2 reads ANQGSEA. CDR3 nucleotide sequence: TGCAGCGTTGAATGGGGTCGGGATGAAGCTTTCTTT. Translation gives CSVEWGRDEAFF.

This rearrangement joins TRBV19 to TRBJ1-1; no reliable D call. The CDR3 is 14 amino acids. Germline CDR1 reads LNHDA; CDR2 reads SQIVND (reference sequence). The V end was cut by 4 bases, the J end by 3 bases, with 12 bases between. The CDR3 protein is CASSRLSRDTEAFF. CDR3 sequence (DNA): TGTGCCAGTAGTAGACTCTCCCGGGACACTGAAGCTTTCTTT.

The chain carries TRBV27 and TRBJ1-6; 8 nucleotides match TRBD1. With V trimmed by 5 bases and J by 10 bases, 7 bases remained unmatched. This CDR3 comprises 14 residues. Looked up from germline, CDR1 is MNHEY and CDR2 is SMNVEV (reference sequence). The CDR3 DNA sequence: TGTGCCAGCAGTCCCCGGACAGGGAACTCACCCCTCCACTTT. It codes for CASSPRTGNSPLHF.

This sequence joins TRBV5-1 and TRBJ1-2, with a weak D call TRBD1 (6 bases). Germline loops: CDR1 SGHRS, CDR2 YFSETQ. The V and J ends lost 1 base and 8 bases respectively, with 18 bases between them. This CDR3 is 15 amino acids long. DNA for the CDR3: TGCGCCAGCAGCTTGTCCACAGGGAAATCAGGGGGCTACACCTTC. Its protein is CASSLSTGKSGGYTF. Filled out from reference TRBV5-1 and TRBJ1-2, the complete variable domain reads KAGVTQTPRYLIKTRGQQVTLSCSPISGHRSVSWYQQTPGQGLQFLFEYFSETQRNKGNFPGRFSGRQFSNSRSEMNVSTLELGDSALYLCASSLSTGKSGGYTFGSGTRLTVV.

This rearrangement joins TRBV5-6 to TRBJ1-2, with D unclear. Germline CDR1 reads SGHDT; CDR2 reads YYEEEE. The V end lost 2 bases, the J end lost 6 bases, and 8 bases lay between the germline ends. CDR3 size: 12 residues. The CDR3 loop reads CASSLSPNGYTF. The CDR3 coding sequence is TGTGCCAGCAGCTTAAGCCCCAATGGCTACACCTTC.

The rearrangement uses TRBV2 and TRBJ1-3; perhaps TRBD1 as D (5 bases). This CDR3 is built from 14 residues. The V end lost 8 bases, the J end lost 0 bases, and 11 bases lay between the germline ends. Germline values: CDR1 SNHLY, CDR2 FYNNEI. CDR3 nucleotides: TGTGCCAGCGCAGACAGACTCTCTGGAAACACCATATATTTT. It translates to CASADRLSGNTIYF.

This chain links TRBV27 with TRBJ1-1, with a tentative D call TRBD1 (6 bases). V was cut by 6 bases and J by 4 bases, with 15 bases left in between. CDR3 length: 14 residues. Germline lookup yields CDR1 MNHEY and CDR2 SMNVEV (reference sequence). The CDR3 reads CASREQGSVTEAFF. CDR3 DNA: TGTGCCAGCAGGGAACAGGGTTCAGTCACTGAAGCTTTCTTT.

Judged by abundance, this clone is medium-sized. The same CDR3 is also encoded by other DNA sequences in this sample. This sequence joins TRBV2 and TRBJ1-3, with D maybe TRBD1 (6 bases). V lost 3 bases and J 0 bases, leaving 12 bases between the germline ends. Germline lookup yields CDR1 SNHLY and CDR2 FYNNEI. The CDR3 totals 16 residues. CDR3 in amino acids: CASSEGQGNSGNTIYF. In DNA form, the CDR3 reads TGTGCCAGCAGTGAGGGTCAGGGGAACTCTGGAAACACCATATATTTT.

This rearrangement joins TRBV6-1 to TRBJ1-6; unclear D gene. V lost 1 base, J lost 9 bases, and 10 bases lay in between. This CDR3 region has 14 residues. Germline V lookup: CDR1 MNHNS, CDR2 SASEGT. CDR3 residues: CASSEGALGSPLHF. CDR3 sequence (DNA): TGTGCCAGCAGTGAAGGCGCGCTCGGTTCACCCCTCCACTTT.

The CDR3 region is CASSIDLLKGVGGYTF. The CDR3 DNA sequence: TGTGCCAGTAGTATAGATCTCTTGAAAGGGGTCGGAGGCTACACCTTC. The J gene is TRBJ1-2, the V gene TRBV19; D possibly corresponds to TRBD1 (5 bases). This CDR3 has 16 amino acids. Germline CDR1 reads LNHDA; CDR2 reads SQIVND (reference sequence). Trimming left V 0 bases short and J 8 bases short, with 19 bases between.